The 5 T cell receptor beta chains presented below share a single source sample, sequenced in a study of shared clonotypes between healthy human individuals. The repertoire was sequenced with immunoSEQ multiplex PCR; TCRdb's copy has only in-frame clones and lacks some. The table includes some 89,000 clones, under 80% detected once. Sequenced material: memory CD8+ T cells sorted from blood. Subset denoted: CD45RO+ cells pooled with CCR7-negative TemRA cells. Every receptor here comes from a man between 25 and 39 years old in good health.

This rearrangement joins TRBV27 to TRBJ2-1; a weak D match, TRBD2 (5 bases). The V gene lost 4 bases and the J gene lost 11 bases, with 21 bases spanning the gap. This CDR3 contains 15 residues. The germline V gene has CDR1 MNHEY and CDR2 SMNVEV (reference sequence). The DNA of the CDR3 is TGTGCCAGCAGTTCTTGGACGGTGCCTCGGGATCAGCAGTTCTTC. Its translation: CASSSWTVPRDQQFF.

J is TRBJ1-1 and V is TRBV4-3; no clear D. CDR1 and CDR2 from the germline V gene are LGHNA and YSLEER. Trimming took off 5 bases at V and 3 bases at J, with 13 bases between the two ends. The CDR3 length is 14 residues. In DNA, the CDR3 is TGCGCCAGCAGCTTGGCCTCGGTCCACACTGAAGCTTTCTTT. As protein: CASSLASVHTEAFF.

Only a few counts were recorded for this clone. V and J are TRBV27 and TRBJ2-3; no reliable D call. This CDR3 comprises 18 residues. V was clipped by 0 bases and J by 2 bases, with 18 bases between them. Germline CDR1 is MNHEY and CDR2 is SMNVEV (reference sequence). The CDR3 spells CASSLSGVVGGITDTQYF. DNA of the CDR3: TGTGCCAGCAGTTTATCTGGGGTGGTGGGCGGAATCACAGATACGCAGTATTTT.

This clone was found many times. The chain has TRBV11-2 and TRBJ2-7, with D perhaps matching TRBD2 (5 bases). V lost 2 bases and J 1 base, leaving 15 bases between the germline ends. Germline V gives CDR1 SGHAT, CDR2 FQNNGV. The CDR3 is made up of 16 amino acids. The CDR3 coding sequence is TGTGCCAGCAGCTTAAACTACGGGATGGTTTCCTACGAGCAGTACTTC. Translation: CASSLNYGMVSYEQYF.

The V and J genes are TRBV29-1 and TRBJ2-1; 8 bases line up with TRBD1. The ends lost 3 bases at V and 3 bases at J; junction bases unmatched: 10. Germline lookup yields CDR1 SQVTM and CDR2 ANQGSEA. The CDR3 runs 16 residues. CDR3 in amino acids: CSVDRSETGDYNEQFF. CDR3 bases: TGCAGCGTTGACCGGTCCGAGACAGGGGACTACAATGAGCAGTTCTTC.